Detailed here is one T cell receptor beta chain. Sequencing was performed with immunoSEQ multiplex PCR; in TCRdb, only in-frame clones are kept and a portion is missing. The table records tens of thousands of clones, roughly 89% of them present only once. The ends were cut back, 3 bases at V and 1 base at J, with 9 bases in the middle. Germline loops: CDR1 LNHDA, CDR2 SQIVND (reference sequence). This CDR3 has 14 amino acids. The data are from a study of technical replicates of blood from a few donors. Sequencing input: T cells isolated from PBMCs. The receptor was derived from a human donor in good health. The gene calls are TRBV19 and TRBJ1-1, with D possibly TRBD1 on 5 matching bases. The DNA of the CDR3 is TGTGCCAGTAGTATTCGGGACTGGAACACTGAAGCTTTCTTT. The encoded protein is CASSIRDWNTEAFF.